These 13 T cell receptor beta chains were all obtained from the same sample, sequenced in a study of blood T cell repertoires in COVID-19. Sequencing used immunoSEQ multiplex PCR; TCRdb keeps in-frame clones, though not all of them. The sample contains about 200,000 clones, roughly 75% of which appear only once. The specimen was peripheral blood. These receptors were obtained from a woman aged 70 to 79 with acute or convalescent COVID-19.

This clone was observed a handful of times. The chain carries TRBV5-1 and TRBJ2-5; 10 bases are a match to TRBD2. J gave up 4 bases and V 0 bases, and 6 bases lay outside the gene matches. The CDR3 loop spans 16 amino acids. Germline lookup yields CDR1 SGHRS and CDR2 YFSETQ. The CDR3 loop is CASSLDPAGGGETQYF. The DNA of the CDR3 is TGCGCCAGCAGCTTGGATCCAGCGGGAGGGGGAGAGACCCAGTACTTC.

The V gene is TRBV9, the J gene TRBJ2-5; the match to TRBD1 covers 10 bases. V lost 3 bases to trimming and J lost 6 bases; unmatched junction nucleotides: 8. In germline, CDR1 is SGDLS, CDR2 YYNGEE. The CDR3 runs to 15 residues. CDR3 nucleotide sequence: TGTGCCAGCAGCGACGGGACAGGGGATAGAAAGACCCAGTACTTC. Its translation is CASSDGTGDRKTQYF. The full variable domain, rest sourced from reference TRBV9 and TRBJ2-5, is DSGVTQTPKHLITATGQRVTLRCSPRSGDLSVYWYQQSLDQGLQFLIQYYNGEERAKGNILERFSAQQFPDLHSELNLSSLELGDSALYFCASSDGTGDRKTQYFGPGTRLLVL.

The gene calls are TRBV30 and TRBJ1-3; D is unclear. Trimming removed 4 bases from V and 2 bases from J, with 12 bases in between. The CDR3 spans 14 residues. Per the germline V gene, CDR1 is GTSNPN and CDR2 is SVGIG (reference sequence). The CDR3 loop reads CAWKGRTAGNTIYF. CDR3 nucleotide sequence: TGTGCCTGGAAAGGTCGGACTGCTGGAAACACCATATATTTT.

This chain joins TRBV19 and TRBJ1-1; D ambiguous. This CDR3 has 14 amino acids. V lost 1 base and J 0 bases, leaving 6 bases between the germline ends. Germline CDR1 LNHDA, CDR2 SQIVND (reference sequence). CDR3: CASSIVLLNTEAFF. Here the CDR3 DNA reads TGTGCCAGTAGTATAGTTCTCCTGAACACTGAAGCTTTCTTT.

V is TRBV4-2 and J is TRBJ2-5; tentatively, D is TRBD2 (5 bases). This CDR3 contains 12 residues. Germline loops: CDR1 LGHNA, CDR2 YNFKEQ. Trimming shortened V by 1 base and J by 5 bases, and 5 bases separated the two germline ends. The CDR3 coding sequence is TGTGCCAGCAGCCAAGGAGGGGAGACCCAGTACTTC. It translates to CASSQGGETQYF.

The V gene is TRBV27, the J gene TRBJ2-3, with D perhaps matching TRBD2 (5 bases). Trimming left V 1 base short and J 2 bases short, with 10 bases between. In germline, CDR1 is MNHEY, CDR2 SMNVEV (reference sequence). This CDR3 has 15 amino acids. The CDR3 coding sequence is TGTGCCAGCAGTTTATTGGGAGCCATCACAGATACGCAGTATTTT. Translated, it gives CASSLLGAITDTQYF.

This clone occurred a few times. The rearrangement joins TRBV18 to TRBJ1-2, with D unclear. Per germline, CDR1 KGHSH and CDR2 LQKENI. V shed 3 bases and J shed 4 bases, with 15 bases lying between them. The CDR3 contains 15 residues. In DNA, the CDR3 is TGTGCCAGCTCACCTTCAATGGGAGAACTCTATGGCTACACCTTC. Amino acid sequence: CASSPSMGELYGYTF. The complete variable domain, with remaining parts taken from reference TRBV18 and TRBJ1-2, reads NAGVMQNPRHLVRRRGQEARLRCSPMKGHSHVYWYRQLPEEGLKFMVYLQKENIIDESGMPKERFSAEFPKEGPSILRIQQVVRGDSAAYFCASSPSMGELYGYTFGSGTRLTVV.

J is TRBJ2-3 and V is TRBV7-9; possibly TRBD2 for D (5 bases). Germline CDR1 and CDR2: SEHNR and FQNEAQ (reference sequence). V lost 1 base and J lost 2, with 10 bases in between. CDR3 length equals 15 residues. CDR3 amino acids: CASSLVGSPTDTQYF. Written as DNA, the CDR3 is TGTGCCAGCAGCTTAGTTGGGAGCCCCACAGATACGCAGTATTTT.

The chain recombines TRBV7-2 with TRBJ1-6; no reliable D call. Germline V gene sequence: CDR1 SGHTA, CDR2 FQGNSA. The CDR3 is made up of 14 amino acids. V was cut by 2 bases and J by 9 bases, with 11 bases left in between. The CDR3 DNA sequence: TGTGCCAGCAGCTTAACCGGCGGGGTTTCACCCCTCCACTTT. It yields the protein CASSLTGGVSPLHF.

V gene TRBV7-8 combines with J gene TRBJ1-6; the D is unclear. This CDR3 contains 16 residues. CDR1 is SGHVS, CDR2 FQNEAQ, per germline. V lost 5 bases and J lost 8, with 19 bases in between. This chain's CDR3 is CASSPLTAEDHSPLHF. CDR3 nucleotides: TGTGCCAGCAGCCCCCTCACGGCCGAGGATCATTCACCCCTCCACTTT.

The chain combines TRBV28 with TRBJ1-4; D is possibly TRBD1 (6 bases). Germline V CDR1 and CDR2: MDHEN, SYDVKM. CDR3 length: 15 amino acids. V lost 5 bases, J lost 4 bases, and 14 bases lay in between. The CDR3 DNA follows: TGTGCCAGCAGTAGTCCGGGGGGCATTAATGAAAAACTGTTTTTT. This codes for CASSSPGGINEKLFF. Looking up the rest from reference TRBV28 and TRBJ1-4 gives the full variable domain: DVKVTQSSRYLVKRTGEKVFLECVQDMDHENMFWYRQDPGLGLRLIYFSYDVKMKEKGDIPEGYSVSREKKERFSLILESASTNQTSMYLCASSSPGGINEKLFFGSGTQLSVL.

CDR3 loop: CASSSSGIRADTQYF. The CDR3 DNA is TGTGCCAGCAGCTCTAGCGGGATAAGGGCAGATACGCAGTATTTT. The chain joins TRBV27 to TRBJ2-3; TRBD2 agrees at 9 bases. The V and J ends lost 6 bases and 4 bases, in that order; junction bases with no gene match: 8. Germline-derived CDR1 and CDR2 are MNHEY and SMNVEV (reference sequence). This CDR3 spans 15 amino acids.

This clone came up a few times. The chain joins TRBV24-1 to TRBJ1-2; D is unresolved. The germline CDR1 and CDR2 sequences are KGHDR and SFDVKD. V was trimmed by 3 bases and J by 8 bases, leaving 15 bases between them. This CDR3 has 14 amino acids. The CDR3 DNA follows: TGTGCCACCAGTGATGATCTGAGGCCGGAGGGCTACACCTTC. The encoded protein is CATSDDLRPEGYTF.